The 22 T cell receptor beta chains reported below all come from one sample, sequenced in a study of T cells in Graves' hyperthyroidism and ophthalmopathy. TCR beta CDR3 region amplification was performed from RNA transcripts. RT-PCR in the first round (using the HTBI primer set) targeted the TCR CDR3. TCRdb reprocessed the multiplex PCR reads with MiXCR, giving one entry per CDR3 protein. Of about 640,000 distinct CDR3 sequences in the sample, just under 45% were seen once. The sequenced material came from peripheral blood or thyroid tissue (not recorded which). These receptors were obtained from an adult man with Graves' disease, either hyperthyroidism or ophthalmopathy (not recorded which).

This clonotype came up many times. This rearrangement joins TRBV7-9 to TRBJ1-3, with no clear D. CDR1 and CDR2 (germline): SEHNR, FQNEAQ (reference sequence). The CDR3 runs 13 residues. V lost 0 bases and J lost 8, with 8 bases in between. The DNA of the CDR3 is TGTGCCAGCAGCTTAGCCAGTGAGGACACCATATATTTT. Translating it yields CASSLASEDTIYF.

The chain links TRBV29-1 to TRBJ1-1; D gene unclear. Trimming shortened V by 7 bases and J by 10 bases, and 10 bases separated the two germline ends. CDR1 SQVTM and CDR2 ANQGSEA come from the germline V gene. There are 9 residues in the CDR3. The CDR3 coding sequence is TGCAGCGCCGGCACGGGAGCTTTCTTT. Translated: CSAGTGAFF.

This sequence joins TRBV2 and TRBJ1-1; D remains ambiguous. V gave up 8 bases and J gave up 0 bases, with 13 bases separating them. The CDR3 sequence is 14 residues long. Germline V gene lookup returns CDR1 SNHLY and CDR2 FYNNEI. CDR3 amino acids: CASLAVGLNTEAFF. The CDR3 DNA sequence: TGTGCCAGCTTGGCCGTGGGTCTGAACACTGAAGCTTTCTTT.

Concerning this clonotype itself: The CDR3 ends on some other residue instead of the conserved phenylalanine or tryptophan, so this is likely a read error. The chain joins TRBV25-1 to TRBJ1-3; D is unresolved. The CDR3 is 14 amino acids. Germline values: CDR1 MGHDK, CDR2 SYGVNS. Trimming pared 6 bases from V and 9 bases from J, leaving 18 bases between. The chain's CDR3 is CASSLIATAVTIYS. CDR3 sequence (DNA): TGTGCCAGCAGCTTAATAGCGACGGCGGTCACCATATATTCT.

CDR3 in amino acids: CASSVGTEQYF. CDR3 DNA sequence: TGTGCCAGCAGCGTAGGAACCGAGCAGTACTTC. The V and J genes are TRBV9 and TRBJ2-7; D unresolved. This CDR3 has 11 amino acids. V was cut by 0 bases and J by 6 bases, with 4 bases left in between. Germline-derived CDR1 and CDR2 are SGDLS and YYNGEE.

The rearrangement links TRBV7-9 to TRBJ1-1, with no clear D. Germline lookup yields CDR1 SEHNR and CDR2 FQNEAQ (reference sequence). The CDR3 totals 13 residues. V lost 5 bases and J lost 1, with 8 bases in between. The CDR3 loop is CASSVSENTEAFF. The CDR3 region has the DNA TGTGCCAGCAGCGTCTCAGAGAACACTGAAGCTTTCTTT.

This clonotype showed up many times. The V and J genes are TRBV7-6 and TRBJ1-1, with no clear D. V was trimmed by 2 bases and J by 0 bases, leaving 4 bases between them. Looked up from germline, CDR1 is SGHVS and CDR2 is FNYEAQ. The length of the CDR3 is 13 residues. Here the CDR3 reads CASSLHVNTEAFF. The CDR3 DNA is TGTGCCAGCAGCTTACATGTGAACACTGAAGCTTTCTTT.

This clonotype was recorded many times. The chain couples TRBV29-1 to TRBJ2-7; 11 bases are a match to TRBD2. With 5 bases clipped from V and 3 bases from J, the junction kept 6 bases outside the gene matches. The CDR3 length is 14 residues. The V gene's germline CDR1 is SQVTM and CDR2 ANQGSEA. As DNA, the CDR3 is TGCAGCGTTAGTCTAGGACTAGCGGGCTACGAGCAGTACTTC. It encodes CSVSLGLAGYEQYF.

This chain uses TRBV10-3 with TRBJ2-7; 8 nucleotides align to TRBD1. Germline CDR1 reads ENHRY; CDR2 reads SYGVKD. This CDR3 comprises 14 residues. V was pared by 4 bases and J by 2 bases, with 4 bases of the junction left unmatched. The CDR3 sequence is CAISGGQDTYEQYF. The CDR3 nucleotides are TGTGCCATCAGTGGGGGACAGGATACCTACGAGCAGTACTTC.

The genes are TRBV2 and TRBJ1-1; D uncertain. There are 12 residues in the CDR3. CDR1 is SNHLY, CDR2 FYNNEI, per germline. V was clipped by 5 bases and J by 7 bases, with 11 bases between them. CDR3 sequence reads: CASSPDFVEAFF. The CDR3 DNA is TGTGCCAGCAGTCCGGACTTCGTTGAAGCTTTCTTT.

As regards this clonotype: A junction end diverges from the germline sequence, so it may reflect a read error. This chain connects TRBV24-1 to TRBJ1-5; 7 nucleotides align to TRBD1. CDR3 length equals 15 residues. Germline V CDR1 and CDR2: KGHDR, SFDVKD. The DNA for the CDR3 is TGTGCCAGCAGTCGCCCCGAGGGGGCATTTCAGCCCCAGCATTTT. It specifies CASSRPEGAFQPQHF.

This clonotype was observed a handful of times. CDR3 nucleotides: TGCGCCAGCAGCTATCGCCTCTCAGGGTTGAACACTGAAGCTTTCTTT. Its protein product is CASSYRLSGLNTEAFF. This rearrangement joins TRBV5-1 to TRBJ1-1, with D maybe TRBD1 (5 bases). CDR1 and CDR2 (germline): SGHRS, YFSETQ. The CDR3 spans 16 residues. The V and J ends lost 3 bases and 0 bases respectively, with 15 bases between them.

The chain has TRBV13 and TRBJ1-6; D is uncertain. The germline gives CDR1 PRHDT, CDR2 FYEKMQ (reference sequence). This CDR3 is built from 16 residues. The germline V and J ends were trimmed by 5 bases and 4 bases, with 15 bases remaining between them. CDR3 in amino acids: CASSQEAQPYNSPLHF. DNA for the CDR3: TGTGCCAGCAGCCAAGAAGCCCAGCCATATAATTCACCCCTCCACTTT.

This clonotype came up many times. The rearrangement joins TRBV7-2 to TRBJ1-2, with D perhaps TRBD1 (5 bases). V shed 5 bases and J shed 0 bases, with 13 bases lying between them. The CDR3 loop spans 15 amino acids. CDR1 and CDR2 (germline): SGHTA, FQGNSA. In DNA form, the CDR3 reads TGTGCCAGCAGCCTGAACAGGATTCCTAACTATGGCTACACCTTC. It codes for CASSLNRIPNYGYTF.

Regarding this clonotype: One end of the junction is discordant with germline, which a read error may explain. The rearrangement links TRBV7-9 to TRBJ2-7; tentatively, D is TRBD2 (6 bases). CDR1 and CDR2 from the germline V gene are SEHNR and FQNEAQ (reference sequence). The CDR3 spans 15 residues. CDR3 region: CASSLVGGFGHEQHF. The CDR3 DNA is TGTGCCAGCAGCTTAGTTGGGGGGTTCGGACACGAGCAGCACTTC.

Concerning this clonotype itself: This may stem from a read error, because a much larger clone lies one nucleotide away. The chain joins TRBV2 to TRBJ1-4; D remains unclear. The CDR3 length is 15 residues. Germline loops: CDR1 SNHLY, CDR2 FYNNEI. The CDR3 is CASSDGGATNKKLFF. The CDR3 DNA is TGTGCCAGCAGTGACGGTGGTGCAACTAATAAAAAACTGTTTTTT.

J is TRBJ1-1 and V is TRBV6-1; D unresolved. Germline CDR1 MNHNS, CDR2 SASEGT. The CDR3 has 14 amino acids. Trimming removed 8 bases from V and 5 bases from J, with 18 bases in between. CDR3 amino acids: CASRRSFRSTEAFF. In nucleotides, the CDR3 is TGTGCCAGCCGGAGGAGTTTCAGGTCTACTGAAGCTTTCTTT.

The chain couples TRBV7-8 to TRBJ2-7, with D unclear. Trimming took 5 bases from V and 1 from J, leaving 12 bases between them. CDR3 length equals 14 residues. The germline V gene encodes CDR1 SGHVS and CDR2 FQNEAQ. The CDR3 DNA reads TGTGCCAGCAGCGTTGAAGATGGATCCTACGAGCAGTACTTC. This gives the protein CASSVEDGSYEQYF.

The rearrangement uses TRBV25-1 and TRBJ2-7; D might be TRBD1 (5 bases). The CDR3 extends over 15 amino acids. V gave up 9 bases and J gave up 0 bases, with 18 bases separating them. CDR1 and CDR2 (germline): MGHDK, SYGVNS. The CDR3 loop is CASSISRQHSYEQYF. In nucleotides, the CDR3 is TGTGCCAGTAGTATCTCCCGACAGCACTCCTACGAGCAGTACTTC.

This clonotype was counted at least ten times. The chain recombines TRBV20-1 with TRBJ1-5; a possible D gene is TRBD1 (5 bases). Germline CDR1 is DFQATT and CDR2 is SNEGSKA (reference sequence). V was pared by 3 bases and J by 5 bases, with 8 bases between. The CDR3 contains 12 residues. CDR3 in DNA: TGCAGTGCTAGCGAGGGGCATCAGCCCCAGCATTTT. It codes for CSASEGHQPQHF.

Notes on this clonotype: Because it lacks the conserved phenylalanine or tryptophan at the end, this CDR3 is likely a read error. The limits of the CDR3 on the DNA are not certain, so only TCRdb's listed CDR3 is given. The chain has TRBV7-8 and TRBJ2-7; whether TRBD1, the table's D call, matches the DNA was not checked. Per the germline V gene, CDR1 is SGHVS and CDR2 is FQNEAQ. Including both end residues, the CDR3 is 8 amino acids long. The CDR3 loop is CASSLEGQ.

This clonotype was detected only a few times. The chain couples TRBV20-1 to TRBJ2-7, with 9 positions matching TRBD1. The CDR3 length is 12 residues. V lost 2 bases to trimming and J lost 6 bases; unmatched junction nucleotides: 2. Germline V CDR1 and CDR2: DFQATT, SNEGSKA (reference sequence). The CDR3 DNA sequence: TGCAGTGCTAGATCACAGGGGGCCGAGCAGTACTTC. Encoded protein: CSARSQGAEQYF.